The 30 T cell receptor beta chains below all came from one sample that was sequenced in a study of blood T cell repertoires in COVID-19. Measured with immunoSEQ multiplex PCR; TCRdb has only the in-frame clones, and not every one. The sample shows 75,000 to 80,000 clones, less than 90% of them seen only once. Specimen: peripheral blood. Receptors originate from a human donor in a cohort sampled during active COVID-19.

The chain has TRBV28 and TRBJ1-5; D perhaps matches TRBD1 (5 bases). V was pared by 4 bases and J by 0 bases, with 13 bases between. Germline CDR1 MDHEN, CDR2 SYDVKM. The CDR3 totals 16 residues. The chain's CDR3 is CASSSSGMHSNQPQHF. The CDR3 DNA reads as TGTGCCAGCAGTTCCTCAGGGATGCATAGCAATCAGCCCCAGCATTTT.

The rearrangement joins TRBV3-1 (or the pseudogene TRBV3-2) to TRBJ2-7, with 8 bases aligning to TRBD1. The CDR3 spans 12 residues. J lost 6 bases, V lost 6 bases, and 4 bases had no gene match. Germline V gene lookup returns CDR1 LGHDT and CDR2 YNNKEL (reference sequence). The DNA of the CDR3 is TGTGCCAGCAGACGGACAGGGTCCGAGCAGTACTTC. This sequence encodes CASRRTGSEQYF.

The V gene is TRBV27, the J gene TRBJ1-5; TRBD1 matches 8 bases. Germline CDR1 MNHEY, CDR2 SMNVEV (reference sequence). Trimming took 5 bases from V and 4 from J; bases not matched to a gene: 4. CDR3 length: 14 amino acids. CDR3 DNA: TGTGCCAGCAGTCCCCGACAGGGGAATCAGCCCCAGCATTTT. This translates into CASSPRQGNQPQHF.

The V and J genes are TRBV18 and TRBJ2-7; 11 bases line up with TRBD1. V dropped 3 bases and J dropped 2; count of bases not matched to a gene: 0. CDR1 KGHSH and CDR2 LQKENI come from the germline V gene. This CDR3 region has 14 residues. CDR3 bases: TGTGCCAGCTCACCGGGACAGGGGGCCTACGAGCAGTACTTC. Translated: CASSPGQGAYEQYF.

This clone was observed at least ten times. The chain joins TRBV11-3 to TRBJ2-1; TRBD2 matches at 12 bases. The CDR3 extends over 17 amino acids. Per germline, CDR1 SGHNT and CDR2 YENEEA. V was clipped by 4 bases and J by 3 bases; unmatched bases: 7. The chain's CDR3 is CASSSASGRAGYNEQFF. The CDR3 coding sequence is TGTGCCAGCAGCTCCGCTAGCGGGAGGGCCGGCTACAATGAGCAGTTCTTC.

This clone was seen only once. This rearrangement joins TRBV5-1 to TRBJ2-1, with 7 bases that match TRBD2. V dropped 0 bases and J dropped 9; count of bases not matched to a gene: 3. CDR3 size: 13 residues. Germline assignment: CDR1 SGHRS and CDR2 YFSETQ. CDR3 sequence: CASSLGLAVEQFF. The CDR3 region has the DNA TGCGCCAGCAGCTTGGGCCTAGCGGTTGAGCAGTTCTTC.

This clone occurred once. The chain carries TRBV27 and TRBJ2-5; 11 bases map to TRBD2. V lost 5 bases and J lost 5; bases outside the gene matches: 4. Per germline, CDR1 MNHEY and CDR2 SMNVEV (reference sequence). CDR3 length equals 14 residues. The CDR3 loop reads CASSPVAGGETQYF. The CDR3 DNA sequence: TGTGCCAGCAGTCCCGTAGCGGGAGGGGAGACCCAGTACTTC.

V usage is TRBV6-5 and J usage is TRBJ2-1; TRBD2 matches 7 bases. Germline lookup yields CDR1 MNHEY and CDR2 SVGAGI. V shed 6 bases and J 10 bases; nucleotides not matched to a gene: 6. This CDR3 region has 12 residues. This chain's CDR3 is CASSYGGWEQFF. The CDR3 DNA reads as TGTGCCAGCAGCTACGGGGGGTGGGAGCAGTTCTTC.

The rearrangement links TRBV19 to TRBJ1-4; 9 nucleotides agree with TRBD1. This CDR3 has 15 amino acids. Trimming removed 1 base from V and 8 bases from J; junction bases left unmatched: 5. Germline CDR1 reads LNHDA; CDR2 reads SQIVND (reference sequence). This chain's CDR3 is CASSIVGQGEEKLFF. The CDR3 DNA sequence: TGTGCCAGTAGTATAGTGGGACAGGGAGAAGAAAAACTGTTTTTT.

This chain uses TRBV27 with TRBJ1-2, with 12 bases lining up with TRBD1. This CDR3 has 15 residues. The junction had 8 bases not matched to a gene; V was cut back by 5 bases and J by 7 bases. Germline CDR1 reads MNHEY; CDR2 reads SMNVEV (reference sequence). The CDR3, as DNA: TGTGCCAGCAGTCCCCAAAGGGGACAGGGGGCTGGCTACACCTTC. Translating gives CASSPQRGQGAGYTF.

The rearrangement uses TRBV18 and TRBJ2-1, with 12 positions matching TRBD1. This CDR3 has 15 amino acids. Germline V gene data show CDR1 as KGHSH and CDR2 as LQKENI. J was trimmed by 7 bases and V by 3 bases; bases with no gene match: 4. The DNA of the CDR3 is TGTGCCAGCTCACCGGGACAGGGGGCTAGTAATGAGCAGTTCTTC. Protein product: CASSPGQGASNEQFF.

The chain employs TRBV12-5 and TRBJ1-4; possibly TRBD1 for D (5 bases). Germline assignment: CDR1 LGHNT and CDR2 FRNRAP. Trimming cost V 3 bases and J 7 bases, with 12 bases left between them. The CDR3 runs to 14 residues. CDR3 amino acids: CASGLGQGSEKLFF. CDR3 bases: TGTGCTAGTGGTTTAGGTCAGGGAAGTGAAAAACTGTTTTTT. The entire variable domain, with the rest obtained from reference TRBV12-5 and TRBJ1-4, is as follows: DARVTQTPRHKVTEMGQEVTMRCQPILGHNTVFWYRQTMMQGLELLAYFRNRAPLDDSGMPKDRFSAEMPDATLATLKIQPSEPRDSAVYFCASGLGQGSEKLFFGSGTQLSVL.

The chain uses TRBV30 and TRBJ2-1, with 7 bases fitting TRBD2. The germline CDR1 and CDR2 sequences are GTSNPN and SVGIG (reference sequence). V trimming: 2 bases; J trimming: 7 bases; junction bases outside the gene matches: 11. This CDR3 is built from 15 residues. In DNA, the CDR3 is TGTGCCTGGAGTTCGCGGGGGTTCGTGGGGAATGAGCAGTTCTTC. The encoded protein is CAWSSRGFVGNEQFF.

This sequence joins TRBV28 and TRBJ2-3; D gene uncertain. V was trimmed by 3 bases and J by 10 bases, leaving 8 bases between them. Germline lookup yields CDR1 MDHEN and CDR2 SYDVKM. This CDR3 is 11 amino acids long. CDR3 residues: CASSFFSPQYF. DNA of the CDR3: TGTGCCAGCAGTTTTTTCTCTCCGCAGTATTTT.

This clone was counted a single time. The V gene is TRBV4-1, the J gene TRBJ2-1, with 7 bases fitting TRBD2. CDR1 is MGHRA and CDR2 is YSYEKL in the germline V gene. The V segment lost 5 bases and the J segment 4 bases; nucleotides outside the gene matches: 11. This CDR3 is 16 amino acids long. CDR3 nucleotide sequence: TGCGCCAGCAGCTACCCCGGGAGGTTTCTATACAATGAGCAGTTCTTC. Encoded protein: CASSYPGRFLYNEQFF.

The V and J genes are TRBV10-1 and TRBJ2-2; perhaps TRBD2 as D (6 bases). Germline V gives CDR1 WNHNN, CDR2 SYGVQD (reference sequence). The ends were cut back, 4 bases at V and 7 bases at J, with 10 bases in the middle. The CDR3 runs 13 residues. CDR3 DNA sequence: TGCGCCAGCAGTGCTGGGGGGAGCGGGGAGCTGTTTTTT. Amino acid sequence: CASSAGGSGELFF.

This sequence joins TRBV7-9 and TRBJ2-7; 8 nucleotides match TRBD2. V shed 5 bases, J shed 5 bases, and the junction held 11 bases outside the gene matches. Germline values: CDR1 SEHNR, CDR2 FQNEAQ (reference sequence). This CDR3 has 15 residues. CDR3 region: CASSPGTRFSDEQYF. The CDR3 nucleotides are TGTGCCAGCAGCCCTGGGACTAGATTTTCGGACGAGCAGTACTTC.

The V call is TRBV7-9, the J call TRBJ2-2; a weak D match, TRBD1 (6 bases). V lost 4 bases and J 4 bases, leaving 16 bases between the germline ends. The V gene's germline CDR1 is SEHNR and CDR2 FQNEAQ (reference sequence). There are 16 residues in the CDR3. The CDR3 DNA reads TGTGCCAGCAGCTCCGCCTACAGGGCTTCCACCGGGGAGCTGTTTTTT. It translates to CASSSAYRASTGELFF.

This clone has only a few counts. The genes are TRBV7-3 and TRBJ2-7, with D tentatively TRBD1 (5 bases). CDR1 SGHTA and CDR2 FQGTGA come from the germline V gene. The CDR3 consists of 14 residues. Trimming left V 2 bases short and J 4 bases short, with 12 bases between. Here the CDR3 reads CASSLAGSGYEQYF. CDR3 nucleotides: TGTGCCAGCAGCTTAGCAGGGTCTGGGTACGAGCAGTACTTC.

The rearrangement uses TRBV6-1 and TRBJ1-4; D is ambiguous. Germline values: CDR1 MNHNS, CDR2 SASEGT. The CDR3 is made up of 16 amino acids. V was clipped by 0 bases and J by 4 bases, with 12 bases between them. The CDR3 region is CASSEAGVRDNEKLFF. The CDR3 DNA sequence: TGTGCCAGCAGTGAAGCCGGGGTCCGGGATAATGAAAAACTGTTTTTT.

The chain uses TRBV6-2 or TRBV6-3 and TRBJ2-3, with 12 bases matching TRBD2. Germline trimming cut 2 bases from V and 3 bases from J; bases unmatched to any gene: 3. Germline loops: CDR1 MNHEY, CDR2 SVGEGT. The CDR3 loop spans 16 amino acids. The CDR3 loop reads CASSYLAGGPTDTQYF. The CDR3 DNA reads as TGTGCCAGCAGTTACCTAGCGGGGGGGCCAACAGATACGCAGTATTTT.

In its sample, this clone was seen once. The V and J genes are TRBV19 and TRBJ1-2; D uncertain. V was pared by 5 bases and J by 6 bases, with 16 bases between. The CDR3 sequence is 14 residues long. Germline CDR1 is LNHDA and CDR2 is SQIVND (reference sequence). The CDR3 nucleotides read TGTGCCAGTAGTGAAGCGGCCAGTGAAAATGGCTACACCTTC. It yields the protein CASSEAASENGYTF. The whole variable domain, filled in from reference TRBV19 and TRBJ1-2, reads DGGITQSPKYLFRKEGQNVTLSCEQNLNHDAMYWYRQDPGQGLRLIYYSQIVNDFQKGDIAEGYSVSREKKESFPLTVTSAQKNPTAFYLCASSEAASENGYTFGSGTRLTVV.

V gene TRBV29-1 combines with J gene TRBJ1-4, with TRBD1 as a possible D gene (5 bases). This CDR3 is 15 amino acids long. V was clipped by 4 bases and J by 2 bases, with 14 bases between them. Germline values: CDR1 SQVTM, CDR2 ANQGSEA. This CDR3 reads CSVGGPGLTNEKLFF. Written as DNA, the CDR3 is TGCAGCGTTGGGGGACCGGGACTGACTAATGAAAAACTGTTTTTT.

The rearrangement links TRBV11-3 to TRBJ2-1; 8 bases are a match to TRBD2. J gave up 7 bases and V 1 base, and 6 bases lay outside the gene matches. This CDR3 has 15 amino acids. Per the germline V gene, CDR1 is SGHNT and CDR2 is YENEEA. The CDR3 nucleotides are TGTGCCAGCAGCTTAGGTTTTGCGGGGGGAAATGAGCAGTTCTTC. Its translation is CASSLGFAGGNEQFF.

This chain links TRBV25-1 with TRBJ1-2, with 11 bases matching TRBD1. Trimming cost V 5 bases and J 8 bases; bases outside gene matches: 7. The CDR3 contains 14 residues. Germline-derived CDR1 and CDR2 are MGHDK and SYGVNS. The CDR3, as DNA: TGTGCCAGCAGTCCCGGGACAGGGGGATGGGGCTACACCTTC. Translation gives CASSPGTGGWGYTF.

The rearrangement joins TRBV6-2 or TRBV6-3 to TRBJ1-2, with D unclear. Germline-derived CDR1 and CDR2 are MNHEY and SVGEGT. V was shortened by 2 bases and J by 7 bases, with 17 bases between the two germline ends. This CDR3 has 15 residues. CDR3 bases: TGTGCCAGCAGTTACCCGAGGGAGGTTTCGAGTGGCTACACCTTC. As protein: CASSYPREVSSGYTF.

This chain connects TRBV7-2 to TRBJ2-7, with 7 nucleotides matching TRBD2. The CDR3 is 13 amino acids. The V gene end was trimmed by 5 bases and the J gene end by 9 bases; junction bases not matched to a gene: 10. Germline V gives CDR1 SGHTA, CDR2 FQGNSA. The chain's CDR3 is CASSRLQGGAQYF. For the CDR3, the DNA is TGTGCCAGCAGCCGACTGCAGGGAGGGGCGCAGTACTTC.

The CDR3 region has the DNA TGTGCCAGCAGTTACTCTAGGACTCTTTCTGGTGGCTACACCTTC. Translated: CASSYSRTLSGGYTF. V and J are TRBV6-6 and TRBJ1-2; no clear D gene. Germline values: CDR1 MNHNY, CDR2 SVGAGI (reference sequence). This CDR3 spans 15 amino acids. The V gene lost 0 bases and the J gene lost 7 bases, with 15 bases spanning the gap.

The gene calls are TRBV5-8 and TRBJ1-5; D remains unclear. The ends were cut back, 4 bases at V and 2 bases at J, with 13 bases in the middle. Germline V CDR1 and CDR2: SGHTS, YDEGEE. This CDR3 is built from 15 residues. This CDR3 reads CASSPIPAGNQPQHF. As DNA, the CDR3 is TGTGCCAGCAGCCCCATACCCGCGGGCAATCAGCCCCAGCATTTT.

The chain uses TRBV6-2 or TRBV6-3 and TRBJ2-3; the match to TRBD1 covers 7 bases. CDR1 and CDR2 (germline): MNHEY, SVGEGT. V gave up 6 bases and J gave up 7 bases; unmatched junction bases: 7. This CDR3 has 13 residues. This chain's CDR3 is CASSPRGTNTQYF. The CDR3 DNA reads TGTGCCAGCAGCCCCAGGGGGACGAATACGCAGTATTTT.